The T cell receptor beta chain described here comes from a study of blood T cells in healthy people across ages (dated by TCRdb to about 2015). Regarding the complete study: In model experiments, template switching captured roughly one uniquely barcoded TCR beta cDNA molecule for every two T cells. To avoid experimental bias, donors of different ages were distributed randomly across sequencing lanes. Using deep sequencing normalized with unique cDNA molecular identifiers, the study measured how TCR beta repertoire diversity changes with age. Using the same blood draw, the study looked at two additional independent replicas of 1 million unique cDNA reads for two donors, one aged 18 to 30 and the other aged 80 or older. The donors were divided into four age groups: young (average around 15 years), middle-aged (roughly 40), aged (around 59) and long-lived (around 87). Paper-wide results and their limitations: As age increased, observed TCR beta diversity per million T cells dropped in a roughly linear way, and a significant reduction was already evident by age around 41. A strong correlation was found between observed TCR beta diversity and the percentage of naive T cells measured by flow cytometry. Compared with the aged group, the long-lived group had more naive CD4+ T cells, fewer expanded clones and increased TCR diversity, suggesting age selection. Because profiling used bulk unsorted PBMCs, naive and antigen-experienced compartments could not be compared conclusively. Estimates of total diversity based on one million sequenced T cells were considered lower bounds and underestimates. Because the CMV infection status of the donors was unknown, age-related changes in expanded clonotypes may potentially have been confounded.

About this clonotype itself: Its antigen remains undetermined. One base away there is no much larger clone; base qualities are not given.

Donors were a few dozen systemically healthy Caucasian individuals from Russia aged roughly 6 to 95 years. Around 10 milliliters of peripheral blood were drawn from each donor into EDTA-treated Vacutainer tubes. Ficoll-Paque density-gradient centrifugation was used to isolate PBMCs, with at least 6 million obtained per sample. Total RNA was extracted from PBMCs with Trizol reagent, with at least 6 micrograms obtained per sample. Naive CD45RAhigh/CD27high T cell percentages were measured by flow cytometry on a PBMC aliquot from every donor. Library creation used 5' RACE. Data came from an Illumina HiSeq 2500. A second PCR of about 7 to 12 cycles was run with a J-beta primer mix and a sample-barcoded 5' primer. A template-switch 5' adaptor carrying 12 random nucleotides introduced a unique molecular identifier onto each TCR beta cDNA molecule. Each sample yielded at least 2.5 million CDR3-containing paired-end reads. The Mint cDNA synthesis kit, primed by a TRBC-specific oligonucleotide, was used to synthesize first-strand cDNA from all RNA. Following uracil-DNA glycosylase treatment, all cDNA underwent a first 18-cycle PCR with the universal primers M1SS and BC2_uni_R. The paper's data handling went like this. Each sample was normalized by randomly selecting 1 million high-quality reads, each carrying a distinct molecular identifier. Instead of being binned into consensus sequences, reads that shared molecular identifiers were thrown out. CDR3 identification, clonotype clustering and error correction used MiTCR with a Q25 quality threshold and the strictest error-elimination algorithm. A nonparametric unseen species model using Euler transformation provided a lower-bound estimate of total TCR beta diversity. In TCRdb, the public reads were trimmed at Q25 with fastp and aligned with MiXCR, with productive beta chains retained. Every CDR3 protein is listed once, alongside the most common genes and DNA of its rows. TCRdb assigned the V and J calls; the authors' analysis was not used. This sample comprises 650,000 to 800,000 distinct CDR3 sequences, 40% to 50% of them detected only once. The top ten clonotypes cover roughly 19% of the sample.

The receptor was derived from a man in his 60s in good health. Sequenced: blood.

In nucleotide form, the sequence is TGTGCCAGCAGTTTAGTTGGTGGGTCAAATGAAAAACTGTTTTTT. Translated, this is CASSLVGGSNEKLFF. Recombination connected TRBV12-3 or TRBV12-4 to TRBJ1-4; a confident D gene designation cannot be given. Taken from cysteine to phenylalanine, the CDR3 has 15 residues. Only the CDR3 DNA stays, 45 bases, in frame from base 1. Trimming costs V 1 base and J 5 bases, and their ends lie 11 bases apart.